This passage covers 19 T cell receptor beta chains from one sample sequenced in a study of blood T cell repertoires in COVID-19. Profiling relied on immunoSEQ multiplex PCR, and the TCRdb table lists in-frame clones only, not all of them. Of about 260,000 clones listed, approximately 92% are singletons. The sequencing sample was made of peripheral blood. The receptors here all came from a person under 30 with COVID-19, enrolled during active disease.

The rearrangement uses TRBV19 and TRBJ1-2; TRBD1 might be the D (5 bases). The germline CDR1 and CDR2 sequences are LNHDA and SQIVND (reference sequence). The CDR3 extends over 11 amino acids. V was pared by 7 bases and J by 7 bases, with 10 bases between. CDR3 loop: CASNRQGGYTF. CDR3 nucleotide sequence: TGTGCCAGTAACCGGCAGGGTGGCTACACCTTC.

This chain connects TRBV4-1 to TRBJ1-1; D is uncertain. V was cut by 0 bases and J by 7 bases, with 12 bases left in between. The CDR3 totals 14 residues. CDR1 MGHRA and CDR2 YSYEKL come from the germline V gene. The CDR3 region is CASSQDWAAVEAFF. The CDR3 DNA reads as TGCGCCAGCAGCCAAGACTGGGCAGCCGTTGAAGCTTTCTTT.

The gene calls are TRBV28 and TRBJ2-7; D gene uncertain. Trimming stripped 10 bases from V and 6 bases from J, with 16 bases between. Germline V gene lookup returns CDR1 MDHEN and CDR2 SYDVKM. The CDR3 has 12 amino acids. The CDR3 is CATSLPLFEQYF. DNA for the CDR3: TGTGCCACCTCCCTACCCCTGTTCGAGCAGTACTTC.

The V call is TRBV14, the J call TRBJ1-2; 9 nucleotides align to TRBD1. CDR1 and CDR2 (germline): SGHDN, FVKESK. Unmatched junction bases numbered 10, after V lost 4 bases and J lost 4 bases. The CDR3 has 16 amino acids. This CDR3 is CASSRTGALGSYGYTF. The CDR3 nucleotides are TGTGCCAGCAGCCGGACAGGGGCGCTGGGGAGCTATGGCTACACCTTC.

The J gene is TRBJ2-3, the V gene TRBV5-4; 10 bases fit TRBD2. In germline, CDR1 is SGHNT, CDR2 YYREEE (reference sequence). The CDR3 spans 17 residues. The junction had 5 bases not matched to a gene; V was cut back by 0 bases and J by 1 base. The DNA of the CDR3 is TGTGCCAGCAGCTTGGCCGTCCTAGCGGGAGGCACAGATACGCAGTATTTT. It yields the protein CASSLAVLAGGTDTQYF.

The chain employs TRBV4-1 and TRBJ2-7; TRBD1 matches at 9 bases. With 5 bases clipped from V and 1 base from J, the junction kept 9 bases outside the gene matches. The CDR3 length is 16 residues. Germline V gives CDR1 MGHRA, CDR2 YSYEKL. CDR3: CASSYLQGAGSYEQYF. The CDR3 DNA reads as TGCGCCAGCAGCTACCTACAGGGGGCAGGGTCCTACGAGCAGTACTTC.

The chain employs TRBV11-1 and TRBJ2-2, with TRBD1 as a possible D gene (6 bases). The V gene lost 5 bases and the J gene lost 1 base, with 14 bases spanning the gap. There are 16 residues in the CDR3. Germline CDR1 and CDR2: SGHAT and FQDESV (reference sequence). CDR3 DNA sequence: TGTGCCAGCAGCGGTCACCGGGACAAGAACACCGGGGAGCTGTTTTTT. Translated: CASSGHRDKNTGELFF.

The chain links TRBV29-1 to TRBJ1-1; 8 bases line up with TRBD1. Trimming cost V 8 bases and J 5 bases; bases outside gene matches: 13. The CDR3 has 14 residues. The germline V gene has CDR1 SQVTM and CDR2 ANQGSEA. CDR3 sequence (DNA): TGCAGCACTCAAGTAGCAGGGGGCCGAACTGAAGCTTTCTTT. This translates into CSTQVAGGRTEAFF.

The rearrangement uses TRBV9 and TRBJ2-3, with a tentative D call TRBD2 (5 bases). The V end was cut by 4 bases, the J end by 6 bases, with 9 bases between. Germline V gene sequence: CDR1 SGDLS, CDR2 YYNGEE. The CDR3 is made up of 12 amino acids. The CDR3 reads CASSPLADTQYF. CDR3 DNA sequence: TGTGCCAGCAGCCCATTAGCGGATACGCAGTATTTT. Based on the CDR3 plus reference TRBV9 and TRBJ2-3, the full variable domain is DSGVTQTPKHLITATGQRVTLRCSPRSGDLSVYWYQQSLDQGLQFLIQYYNGEERAKGNILERFSAQQFPDLHSELNLSSLELGDSALYFCASSPLADTQYFGPGTRLTVL.

J is TRBJ1-6 and V is TRBV9; weak D call: TRBD1 (5 bases). Deletions cut 3 bases from V and 3 bases from J, with 7 bases between. The CDR3 is 14 amino acids. Germline CDR1 SGDLS, CDR2 YYNGEE. The CDR3 region is CASSEGLYNSPLHF. DNA of the CDR3: TGTGCCAGCAGCGAGGGACTCTATAATTCACCCCTCCACTTT.

The chain carries TRBV6-6 and TRBJ1-1; no definite D call. Germline CDR1 and CDR2: MNHNY and SVGAGI (reference sequence). This CDR3 has 18 residues. V was pared by 5 bases and J by 0 bases, with 22 bases between. In nucleotides, the CDR3 is TGTGCCAGCAGTCCCCGTGAGAGCGCTGGCCCTTTGAACACTGAAGCTTTCTTT. Translating gives CASSPRESAGPLNTEAFF.

The chain recombines TRBV19 with TRBJ1-5; tentative D call: TRBD1 (6 bases). CDR3 size: 14 residues. V was cut by 0 bases and J by 6 bases, with 9 bases left in between. Germline CDR1 reads LNHDA; CDR2 reads SQIVND (reference sequence). CDR3 bases: TGTGCCAGTAGTATAGACACAGGGTTTCAGCCCCAGCATTTT. Its translation: CASSIDTGFQPQHF.

The rearrangement links TRBV6-5 to TRBJ2-7; 7 bases align to TRBD2. The CDR3 extends over 14 amino acids. V was clipped by 5 bases and J by 1 base; unmatched bases: 5. Germline values: CDR1 MNHEY, CDR2 SVGAGI. As DNA, the CDR3 is TGTGCCAGCAGTAGGAGCGGGATGTCCTACGAGCAGTACTTC. Translating gives CASSRSGMSYEQYF.

CDR3 residues: CASSQGLAETDTQYF. The CDR3 DNA is TGTGCCAGCAGCCAGGGACTAGCGGAGACAGATACGCAGTATTTT. The V gene is TRBV4-2, the J gene TRBJ2-3; 11 positions agree with TRBD2. Trimming took 3 bases from V and 3 from J; bases not matched to a gene: 2. The germline V gene encodes CDR1 LGHNA and CDR2 YNFKEQ. The CDR3 sequence is 15 residues long.

The count of this clone is one. V and J are TRBV27 and TRBJ1-4; D remains unclear. The V end was cut by 4 bases, the J end by 8 bases, with 14 bases between. Germline CDR1 is MNHEY and CDR2 is SMNVEV (reference sequence). The CDR3 has 14 amino acids. This chain's CDR3 is CASSSQPQLEKLFF. CDR3 DNA: TGTGCCAGCAGTTCACAGCCGCAACTGGAAAAACTGTTTTTT.

This chain connects TRBV7-9 to TRBJ2-1; possibly TRBD1 for D (6 bases). The CDR3 spans 14 residues. Trimming cost V 4 bases and J 4 bases, with 11 bases left between them. Germline V gene sequence: CDR1 SEHNR, CDR2 FQNEAQ (reference sequence). CDR3 in amino acids: CASSSFRGYNEQFF. The CDR3 bases are TGTGCCAGCAGCTCTTTCAGGGGTTACAATGAGCAGTTCTTC.

The rearrangement uses TRBV5-1 and TRBJ1-1, with a tentative D call TRBD1 (6 bases). Deletions cut 0 bases from V and 0 bases from J, with 9 bases between. CDR1 SGHRS and CDR2 YFSETQ come from the germline V gene. This CDR3 is built from 15 residues. In nucleotides, the CDR3 is TGCGCCAGCAGCTTGGGGCAGGGGATGAACACTGAAGCTTTCTTT. Translated, it gives CASSLGQGMNTEAFF. Filled out from reference TRBV5-1 and TRBJ1-1, the complete variable domain reads KAGVTQTPRYLIKTRGQQVTLSCSPISGHRSVSWYQQTPGQGLQFLFEYFSETQRNKGNFPGRFSGRQFSNSRSEMNVSTLELGDSALYLCASSLGQGMNTEAFFGQGTRLTVV.

This chain joins TRBV6-1 and TRBJ2-3, with D perhaps TRBD1 (5 bases). Germline loops: CDR1 MNHNS, CDR2 SASEGT. CDR3 size: 14 residues. The V end lost 0 bases, the J end lost 4 bases, and 8 bases lay between the germline ends. CDR3 sequence reads: CASSEAQGPDTQYF. As DNA, the CDR3 is TGTGCCAGCAGTGAAGCCCAGGGCCCAGATACGCAGTATTTT.

The chain employs TRBV5-4 and TRBJ2-5; D might be TRBD2 (6 bases). This CDR3 has 14 residues. Germline V gene lookup returns CDR1 SGHNT and CDR2 YYREEE (reference sequence). V was cut by 4 bases and J by 3 bases, with 13 bases left in between. Here the CDR3 DNA reads TGTGCCAGCAGCCCCGGGACTTTTGAAGAGACCCAGTACTTC. The encoded protein is CASSPGTFEETQYF.